The 32 T cell receptor beta chains reported below all come from one sample, sequenced in a study of blood T cell repertoires in COVID-19. Profiled with immunoSEQ multiplex PCR; TCRdb holds only in-frame clones, not every one. The table has some 350,000 clones, over 75% seen once. Material: PBMCs or T cells enriched from blood (not recorded which). The receptors were gathered from a man between 18 and 35 years old who had recovered from COVID-19.

V usage is TRBV5-4 and J usage is TRBJ1-5; tentatively, D is TRBD1 (6 bases). Trimming shortened V by 4 bases and J by 6 bases, and 17 bases separated the two germline ends. The CDR3 is made up of 15 amino acids. The germline CDR1 and CDR2 sequences are SGHNT and YYREEE (reference sequence). This CDR3 is CASSDYRDRSQPQHF. The CDR3 bases are TGTGCCAGCAGCGACTACAGGGATCGGAGTCAGCCCCAGCATTTT.

The V gene is TRBV7-9, the J gene TRBJ2-7, with 10 bases identical to TRBD1. This CDR3 has 15 amino acids. The germline V gene has CDR1 SEHNR and CDR2 FQNEAQ (reference sequence). V dropped 5 bases and J dropped 5; count of bases not matched to a gene: 9. The CDR3 reads CASSTDRGPRHEQYF. In DNA form, the CDR3 reads TGTGCCAGCAGCACCGACAGGGGGCCCCGCCACGAGCAGTACTTC.

The CDR3 protein is CASRDGTPMTSGRARDTQYF. CDR3 DNA: TGTGCCAGCAGGGATGGGACTCCAATGACTAGCGGGAGGGCCAGAGATACGCAGTATTTT. The rearrangement uses TRBV7-3 and TRBJ2-3, with 14 nucleotides matching TRBD2. The CDR3 has 20 residues. The germline gives CDR1 SGHTA, CDR2 FQGTGA. Germline trimming cut 6 bases from V and 5 bases from J; bases unmatched to any gene: 19.

The J gene is TRBJ2-7, the V gene TRBV6-5, with D tentatively TRBD2 (6 bases). Germline CDR1 MNHEY, CDR2 SVGAGI. CDR3 size: 14 residues. V lost 7 bases and J 5 bases, leaving 18 bases between the germline ends. CDR3 DNA: TGTGCCAGCATTAATACGGAGGGTTTCCACGAGCAGTACTTC. Translation: CASINTEGFHEQYF.

This clone was seen a handful of times. This sequence joins TRBV7-9 and TRBJ1-2; D unresolved. From germline, CDR1 is SEHNR and CDR2 FQNEAQ (reference sequence). V was shortened by 0 bases and J by 2 bases, with 7 bases between the two germline ends. The CDR3 is 14 amino acids. The CDR3 nucleotides read TGTGCCAGCAGCTTAGCGCAGGTCAACTATGGCTACACCTTC. Its translation is CASSLAQVNYGYTF.

The chain links TRBV19 to TRBJ2-1; TRBD2 aligns across 11 bases. This CDR3 has 15 residues. The V gene's germline CDR1 is LNHDA and CDR2 SQIVND (reference sequence). V dropped 3 bases and J dropped 9; count of bases not matched to a gene: 7. Here the CDR3 DNA reads TGTGCCAGTAGTATCCGACTAGCGGGGTATTCTGAGCAGTTCTTC. This encodes CASSIRLAGYSEQFF.

This clone appeared a few times. V is TRBV10-3 and J is TRBJ2-5; unclear D gene. The V end lost 6 bases, the J end lost 1 base, and 9 bases lay between the germline ends. Germline CDR1 is ENHRY and CDR2 is SYGVKD. The CDR3 is made up of 13 amino acids. CDR3 nucleotide sequence: TGTGCCATCAGGAGAGGTGCCCAAGAGACCCAGTACTTC. Its protein product is CAIRRGAQETQYF.

The V call is TRBV28, the J call TRBJ2-1; D gene uncertain. The V gene lost 3 bases and the J gene lost 10 bases, with 16 bases spanning the gap. The CDR3 consists of 14 residues. The germline CDR1 and CDR2 sequences are MDHEN and SYDVKM. The CDR3 reads CASSFTVPTSEQFF. Written as DNA, the CDR3 is TGTGCCAGCAGTTTTACGGTCCCCACCTCCGAGCAGTTCTTC.

The rearrangement uses TRBV6-2 or TRBV6-3 and TRBJ2-7; possible D gene TRBD2, 5 bases. This CDR3 is 14 amino acids long. Germline V CDR1 and CDR2: MNHEY, SVGEGT. V was shortened by 2 bases and J by 0 bases, with 8 bases between the two germline ends. CDR3 DNA sequence: TGTGCCAGCAGTTACGCCCGGGGCTCCTACGAGCAGTACTTC. It codes for CASSYARGSYEQYF.

The rearrangement links TRBV5-1 to TRBJ1-4; the match to TRBD1 covers 7 bases. V was clipped by 0 bases and J by 8 bases; unmatched bases: 10. The CDR3 extends over 16 amino acids. Germline V gene sequence: CDR1 SGHRS, CDR2 YFSETQ. CDR3 bases: TGCGCCAGCAGCTTGGGTCGTGGGACAGCCAGCGAAAAACTGTTTTTT. Translating it yields CASSLGRGTASEKLFF.

This clone occurred a few times. The V call is TRBV3-1 (or the pseudogene TRBV3-2), the J call TRBJ1-2; the D gene is possibly TRBD1 (6 bases). The V and J ends lost 3 bases and 7 bases respectively, with 12 bases between them. The CDR3 contains 13 residues. Germline V lookup: CDR1 LGHDT, CDR2 YNNKEL (reference sequence). This CDR3 is CASSQPGVRGYTF. CDR3 in DNA: TGTGCCAGCAGCCAGCCAGGGGTTCGTGGCTACACCTTC.

This rearrangement joins TRBV4-1 to TRBJ1-2; 7 nucleotides align to TRBD1. The germline V gene encodes CDR1 MGHRA and CDR2 YSYEKL. CDR3 size: 15 residues. J was trimmed by 3 bases and V by 5 bases; bases with no gene match: 9. The CDR3 DNA sequence: TGCGCCAGCAGCGGGAACGGACAGGTCGACTATGGCTACACCTTC. Translation: CASSGNGQVDYGYTF.

V usage is TRBV2 and J usage is TRBJ2-7; tentatively, D is TRBD1 (6 bases). Trimming shortened V by 7 bases and J by 3 bases, and 13 bases separated the two germline ends. Germline CDR1 and CDR2: SNHLY and FYNNEI. The CDR3 is made up of 13 amino acids. The CDR3 region has the DNA TGTGCCAGCACTCCCGGGACAAACTACGAGCAGTACTTC. It specifies CASTPGTNYEQYF.

The DNA of the CDR3 is TGTGCCAGTAAAGCAGGGGGCTATACTGAAGCTTTCTTT. It specifies CASKAGGYTEAFF. This sequence joins TRBV19 and TRBJ1-1; 8 bases match TRBD1. The J segment lost 5 bases and the V segment lost 7 bases, leaving 6 bases of the junction unmatched. CDR3 length: 13 residues. Germline assignment: CDR1 LNHDA and CDR2 SQIVND (reference sequence).

The rearrangement uses TRBV4-2 and TRBJ2-3, with D unresolved. Per germline, CDR1 LGHNA and CDR2 YNFKEQ. This CDR3 is 15 amino acids long. The V gene lost 0 bases and the J gene lost 6 bases, with 13 bases spanning the gap. The CDR3 spells CASSQDEAYPDTQYF. In DNA form, the CDR3 reads TGTGCCAGCAGCCAAGATGAGGCCTACCCGGATACGCAGTATTTT.

This sequence joins TRBV7-3 and TRBJ1-1, with D maybe TRBD1 (5 bases). The CDR3 extends over 15 amino acids. V dropped 1 base and J dropped 3 bases, with 12 bases sitting between them. Germline assignment: CDR1 SGHTA and CDR2 FQGTGA. CDR3 sequence reads: CASSLMPGSDTEAFF. The CDR3 DNA is TGTGCCAGCAGCTTAATGCCAGGGTCCGACACTGAAGCTTTCTTT.

This chain joins TRBV2 and TRBJ1-4; the D is unclear. The CDR3 extends over 14 amino acids. V was trimmed by 3 bases and J by 1 base, leaving 6 bases between them. CDR1 SNHLY and CDR2 FYNNEI come from the germline V gene. The CDR3, as DNA: TGTGCCAGCAGTGATTCTGTAACTAATGAAAAACTGTTTTTT. Protein sequence: CASSDSVTNEKLFF.

This clone was seen only once. The chain couples TRBV11-3 to TRBJ2-1; 8 bases line up with TRBD2. CDR3 length: 15 amino acids. The trim removed 3 bases at V and 3 bases at J, leaving 4 bases unmatched. CDR1 SGHNT and CDR2 YENEEA come from the germline V gene. CDR3 in DNA: TGTGCCAGCAGCTTTAATAGCGGGGACTACAATGAGCAGTTCTTC. This encodes CASSFNSGDYNEQFF.

The chain links TRBV19 to TRBJ1-2; no definite D call. CDR1 LNHDA and CDR2 SQIVND come from the germline V gene (reference sequence). CDR3 length: 13 amino acids. The V and J ends lost 5 bases and 9 bases respectively, with 16 bases between them. CDR3 residues: CASSLQITGSYTF. The CDR3 nucleotides are TGTGCCAGTAGTCTTCAGATAACCGGGAGCTACACCTTC.

This chain links TRBV5-4 with TRBJ2-3; 9 bases fit TRBD2. The V segment lost 4 bases and the J segment 5 bases; nucleotides outside the gene matches: 5. CDR1 is SGHNT and CDR2 is YYREEE in the germline V gene (reference sequence). There are 14 residues in the CDR3. The CDR3 sequence is CASSRVAGVDTQYF. CDR3 bases: TGTGCCAGCAGCCGTGTAGCGGGAGTAGATACGCAGTATTTT.

The chain is built from TRBV15 and TRBJ2-1; 10 bases line up with TRBD2. Germline V gene sequence: CDR1 LNHNV, CDR2 YYDKDF (reference sequence). This CDR3 spans 16 amino acids. Trimming cost V 7 bases and J 0 bases; bases outside gene matches: 6. The CDR3 region is CATIAGGKSSYNEQFF. CDR3 sequence (DNA): TGTGCCACCATAGCGGGGGGCAAAAGCTCCTACAATGAGCAGTTCTTC.

Only one count was recorded for this clone. The gene calls are TRBV21-1 and TRBJ1-1. TRBV21-1 is a pseudogene segment. The CDR3 is made up of 13 amino acids. The CDR3 DNA reads as TGTGCCAGCCGCTGGAGGGCGAACACTGAAGCTTTCTTT. Protein sequence: CASRWRANTEAFF.

The V gene is TRBV9, the J gene TRBJ1-1; 12 positions match TRBD1. Germline V lookup: CDR1 SGDLS, CDR2 YYNGEE. This CDR3 contains 19 residues. The V gene end was trimmed by 3 bases and the J gene end by 5 bases; junction bases not matched to a gene: 17. The CDR3 coding sequence is TGTGCCAGCAGCGGCCCTTCACCGGGACAGGGGGCGCCTGGGACTGAAGCTTTCTTT. Its translation: CASSGPSPGQGAPGTEAFF.

The genes are TRBV4-2 and TRBJ2-2; a possible D gene is TRBD2 (6 bases). The V end lost 4 bases, the J end lost 3 bases, and 12 bases lay between the germline ends. CDR3 length: 15 residues. Per the germline V gene, CDR1 is LGHNA and CDR2 is YNFKEQ. The chain's CDR3 is CASSLEGADTGELFF. The DNA of the CDR3 is TGTGCCAGCAGCCTGGAGGGAGCGGACACCGGGGAGCTGTTTTTT.

V is TRBV10-3 and J is TRBJ2-3; 8 bases are shared with TRBD2. Germline V CDR1 and CDR2: ENHRY, SYGVKD. Germline trimming cut 2 bases from V and 4 bases from J; bases unmatched to any gene: 11. This CDR3 has 17 residues. CDR3 in DNA: TGTGCCATCAGTGAGCTGTCAGCGGGGGTCTATGCAGATACGCAGTATTTT. This sequence encodes CAISELSAGVYADTQYF.

V is TRBV4-1 and J is TRBJ2-1, with 12 bases lining up with TRBD2. V was clipped by 2 bases and J by 9 bases; unmatched bases: 8. Germline V gives CDR1 MGHRA, CDR2 YSYEKL. This CDR3 is built from 16 residues. CDR3 sequence: CASSQPTSGGYGEQFF. The CDR3 region has the DNA TGCGCCAGCAGCCAACCGACTAGCGGGGGTTACGGTGAGCAGTTCTTC.

The chain uses TRBV28 and TRBJ1-6; no firm D call. V shed 5 bases and J shed 1 base, with 6 bases lying between them. The CDR3 runs 14 residues. CDR1 is MDHEN, CDR2 SYDVKM, per germline. CDR3 coding DNA: TGTGCCAGCAGTCTTGAGTCCTATAATTCACCCCTCCACTTT. Translated, it gives CASSLESYNSPLHF. Together with reference TRBV28 and TRBJ1-6, the CDR3 gives the full variable domain: DVKVTQSSRYLVKRTGEKVFLECVQDMDHENMFWYRQDPGLGLRLIYFSYDVKMKEKGDIPEGYSVSREKKERFSLILESASTNQTSMYLCASSLESYNSPLHFGNGTRLTVT.

The chain has TRBV28 and TRBJ1-5, with no clear D. The CDR3 has 17 residues. The ends were cut back, 4 bases at V and 0 bases at J, with 16 bases in the middle. Germline CDR1 and CDR2: MDHEN and SYDVKM. The CDR3 is CASSSVEAAYSNQPQHF. The CDR3 DNA reads TGTGCCAGCAGTTCGGTGGAGGCGGCCTATAGCAATCAGCCCCAGCATTTT.

This clone has more than one count but fewer than ten. The chain carries TRBV13 and TRBJ2-7, with D possibly being TRBD1 (5 bases). The CDR3 runs 15 residues. V dropped 4 bases and J dropped 6 bases, with 19 bases sitting between them. Per the germline V gene, CDR1 is PRHDT and CDR2 is FYEKMQ (reference sequence). The CDR3 is CASSSGIPLSGEQYF. The CDR3 DNA is TGTGCCAGCAGCTCAGGGATCCCCTTGTCCGGCGAGCAGTACTTC.

V and J are TRBV5-1 and TRBJ2-6, with D maybe TRBD2 (5 bases). The V and J ends lost 6 bases and 2 bases respectively, with 24 bases between them. CDR1 SGHRS and CDR2 YFSETQ come from the germline V gene. The CDR3 loop spans 19 amino acids. The CDR3 loop is CASTQTGRRFSAGANVLTF. CDR3 coding DNA: TGCGCCAGCACCCAAACCGGACGGAGGTTTAGTGCTGGGGCCAACGTCCTGACTTTC.

J is TRBJ2-3 and V is TRBV5-1; D is unclear. CDR3 length equals 15 residues. V shed 6 bases and J shed 0 bases, with 14 bases lying between them. The germline V gene has CDR1 SGHRS and CDR2 YFSETQ. The CDR3, as DNA: TGCGCCAGCAAGCTCGGAGCCCCTAGCACAGATACGCAGTATTTT. Protein product: CASKLGAPSTDTQYF.

This clone was recorded once. Here the CDR3 DNA reads TGCGCCAGCAGTCAATCTACATCCAGGGGCAACAGGCCCTCCTATGGCTACACCTTC. Amino acid sequence: CASSQSTSRGNRPSYGYTF. The rearrangement links TRBV23-1 to TRBJ1-2; TRBD1 is a possible D gene (6 bases). TRBV23-1 is labeled an ORF, and its function is uncertain. CDR3 length: 19 residues. V lost 0 bases and J 4 bases, leaving 24 bases between the germline ends.